This T cell receptor beta chain is from a study of PD-L1 blockade in urothelial cancer. In the study overall: Samples of blood were analyzed 3 weeks (second dose) and 6 weeks after treatment start.

On this clone itself: Its antigen is currently unknown.

The CDR3 totals 18 residues. With V trimmed by 3 bases and J by 3 bases, 15 bases remained unmatched. Looked up from germline, CDR1 is SEHNR and CDR2 is FQNEAQ (reference sequence). Time point denoted: peripheral blood 6 weeks after treatment start. There were between 1 and 8 samples from each patient, taken pretreatment and on-treatment. Added to each PCR by spiking were synthetic TCR analog templates. The data were produced by immunoSEQ multiplex PCR, yet TCRdb's version contains in-frame clones alone and is incomplete. The sample includes 100,000 to 150,000 clones, roughly 86% of them seen just once. Study findings and constraints: Below-median TCR clonality that was measured in pretreatment blood predicted better survival.

The specimen comprised PBMCs, sampled around atezolizumab (anti-PD-L1) treatment. The gene calls are TRBV7-9 and TRBJ2-7, with 9 bases identical to TRBD1. The receptor was derived from a man aged 50 to 60 with urothelial cancer. CDR3 region: CASSLSVTRDREDYEQYF. The CDR3 bases are TGTGCCAGCAGCTTGTCGGTAACCCGGGACAGGGAGGACTACGAGCAGTACTTC. Together with reference TRBV7-9 and TRBJ2-7, the CDR3 gives the full variable domain: DTGVSQNPRHKITKRGQNVTFRCDPISEHNRLYWYRQTLGQGPEFLTYFQNEAQLEKSRLLSDRFSAERPKGSFSTLEIQRTEQGDSAMYLCASSLSVTRDREDYEQYFGPGTRLTVT.